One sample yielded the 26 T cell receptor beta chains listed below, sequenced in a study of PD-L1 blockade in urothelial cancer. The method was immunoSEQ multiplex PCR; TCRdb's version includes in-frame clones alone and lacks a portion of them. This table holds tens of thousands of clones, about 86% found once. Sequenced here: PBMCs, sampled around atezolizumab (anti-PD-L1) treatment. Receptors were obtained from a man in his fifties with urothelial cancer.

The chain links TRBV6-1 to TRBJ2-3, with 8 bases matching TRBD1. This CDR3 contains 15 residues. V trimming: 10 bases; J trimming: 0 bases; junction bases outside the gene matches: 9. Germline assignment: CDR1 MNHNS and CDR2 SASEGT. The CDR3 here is CATVNRGSSTDTQYF. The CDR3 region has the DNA TGTGCCACCGTGAACAGGGGGTCTAGCACAGATACGCAGTATTTT.

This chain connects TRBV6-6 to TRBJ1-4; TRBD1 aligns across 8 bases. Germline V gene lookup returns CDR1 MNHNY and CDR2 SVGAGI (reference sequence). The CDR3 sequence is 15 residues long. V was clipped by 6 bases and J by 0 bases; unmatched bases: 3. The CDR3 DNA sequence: TGTGCCAGCAGCCCGGACAGGGCAACTAATGAAAAACTGTTTTTT. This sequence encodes CASSPDRATNEKLFF.

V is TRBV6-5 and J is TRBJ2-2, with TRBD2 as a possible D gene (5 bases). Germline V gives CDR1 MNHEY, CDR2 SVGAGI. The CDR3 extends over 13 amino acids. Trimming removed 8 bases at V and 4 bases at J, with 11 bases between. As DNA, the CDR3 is TGTGCCAGCGGACTTCACTTCACCGGGGAGCTGTTTTTT. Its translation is CASGLHFTGELFF.

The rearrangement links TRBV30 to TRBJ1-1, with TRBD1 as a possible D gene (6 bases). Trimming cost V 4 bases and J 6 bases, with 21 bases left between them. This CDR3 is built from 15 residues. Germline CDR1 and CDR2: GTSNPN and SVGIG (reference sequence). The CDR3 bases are TGTGCCTGGAAGCAGGGGACCATCCAACTTTCTGAAGCTTTCTTT. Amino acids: CAWKQGTIQLSEAFF. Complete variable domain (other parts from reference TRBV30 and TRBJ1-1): SQTIHQWPATLVQPVGSPLSLECTVEGTSNPNLYWYRQAAGRGLQLLFYSVGIGQISSEVPQNLSASRPQDRQFILSSKKLLLSDSGFYLCAWKQGTIQLSEAFFGQGTRLTVV.

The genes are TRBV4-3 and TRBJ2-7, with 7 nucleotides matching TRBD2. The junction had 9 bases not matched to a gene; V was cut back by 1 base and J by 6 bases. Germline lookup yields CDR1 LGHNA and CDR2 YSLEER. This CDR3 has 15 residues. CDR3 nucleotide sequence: TGCGCCAGCAGCCAAGTGGGGCTAGGGAGGGGCGAGCAGTACTTC. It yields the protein CASSQVGLGRGEQYF.

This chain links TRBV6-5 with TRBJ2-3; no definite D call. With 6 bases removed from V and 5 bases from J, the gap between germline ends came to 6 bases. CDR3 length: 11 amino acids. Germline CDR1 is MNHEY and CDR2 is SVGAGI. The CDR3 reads CASRHIDTQYF. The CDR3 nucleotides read TGTGCCAGCAGGCACATAGATACGCAGTATTTT.

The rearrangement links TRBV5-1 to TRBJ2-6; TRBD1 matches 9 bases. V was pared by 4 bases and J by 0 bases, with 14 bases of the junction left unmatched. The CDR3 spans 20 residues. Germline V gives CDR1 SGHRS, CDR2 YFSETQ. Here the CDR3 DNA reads TGCGCCAGCAGCCCCGTTGCCGCCGGGACAGGGATCTCTGGGGCCAACGTCCTGACTTTC. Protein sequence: CASSPVAAGTGISGANVLTF.

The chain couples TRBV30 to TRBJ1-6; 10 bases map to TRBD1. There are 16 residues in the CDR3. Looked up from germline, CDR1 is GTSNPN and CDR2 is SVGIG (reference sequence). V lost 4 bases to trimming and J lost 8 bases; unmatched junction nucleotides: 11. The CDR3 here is CAWTGQGSLGYSPLHF. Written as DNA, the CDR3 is TGTGCCTGGACGGGACAGGGGTCCCTTGGGTATTCACCCCTCCACTTT.

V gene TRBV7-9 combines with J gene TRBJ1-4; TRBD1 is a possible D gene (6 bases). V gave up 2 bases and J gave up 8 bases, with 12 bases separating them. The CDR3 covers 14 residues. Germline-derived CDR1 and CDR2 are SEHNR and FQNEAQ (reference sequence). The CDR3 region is CASSLLGAREKLFF. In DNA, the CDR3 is TGTGCCAGCAGCTTACTGGGGGCGCGGGAAAAACTGTTTTTT.

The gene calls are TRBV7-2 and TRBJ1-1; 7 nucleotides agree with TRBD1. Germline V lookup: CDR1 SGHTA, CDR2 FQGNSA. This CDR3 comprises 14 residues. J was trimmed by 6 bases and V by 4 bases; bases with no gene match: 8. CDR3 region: CASSYDRVKAEAFF. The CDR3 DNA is TGTGCCAGCAGCTACGACAGGGTGAAGGCTGAAGCTTTCTTT.

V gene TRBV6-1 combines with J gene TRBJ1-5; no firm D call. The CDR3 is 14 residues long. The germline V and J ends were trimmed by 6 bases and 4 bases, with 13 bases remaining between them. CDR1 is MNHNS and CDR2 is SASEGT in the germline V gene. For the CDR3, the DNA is TGTGCCAGCAGGACTTTGATTCCGAATCAGCCCCAGCATTTT. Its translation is CASRTLIPNQPQHF.

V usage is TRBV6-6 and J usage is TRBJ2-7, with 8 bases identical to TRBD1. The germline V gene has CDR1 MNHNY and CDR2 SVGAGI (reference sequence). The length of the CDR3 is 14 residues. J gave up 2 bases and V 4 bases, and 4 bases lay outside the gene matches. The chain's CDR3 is CASSSDREAYEQYF. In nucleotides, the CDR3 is TGTGCCAGCAGTTCGGACAGGGAGGCCTACGAGCAGTACTTC.

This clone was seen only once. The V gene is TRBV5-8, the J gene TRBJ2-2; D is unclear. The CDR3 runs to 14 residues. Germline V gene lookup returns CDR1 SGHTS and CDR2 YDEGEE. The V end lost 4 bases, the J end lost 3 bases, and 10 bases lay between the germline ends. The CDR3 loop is CASSPRHDTGELFF. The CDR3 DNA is TGTGCCAGCAGCCCCCGACATGACACCGGGGAGCTGTTTTTT.

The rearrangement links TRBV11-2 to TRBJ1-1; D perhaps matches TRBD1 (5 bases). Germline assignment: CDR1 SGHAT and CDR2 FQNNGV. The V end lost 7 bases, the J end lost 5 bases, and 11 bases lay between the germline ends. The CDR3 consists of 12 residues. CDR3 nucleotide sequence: TGTGCCAGCATATCCCGGGGGACTGAAGCTTTCTTT. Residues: CASISRGTEAFF.

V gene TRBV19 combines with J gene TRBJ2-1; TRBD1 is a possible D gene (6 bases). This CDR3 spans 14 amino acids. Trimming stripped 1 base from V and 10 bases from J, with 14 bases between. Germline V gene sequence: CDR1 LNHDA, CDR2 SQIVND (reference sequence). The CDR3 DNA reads TGTGCCAGTAGTATAGGCGTGTCAGGGGCCGAGCAGTTCTTC. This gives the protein CASSIGVSGAEQFF.

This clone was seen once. CDR3 sequence (DNA): TGTGCCAGCAGTTTATTAGGGGGCCGGGCCAACTCCTACGAGCAGTACTTC. It codes for CASSLLGGRANSYEQYF. J is TRBJ2-7 and V is TRBV27; 7 nucleotides align to TRBD1. Unmatched junction bases numbered 9, after V lost 1 base and J lost 0 bases. This CDR3 contains 17 residues. Germline CDR1 is MNHEY and CDR2 is SMNVEV (reference sequence).

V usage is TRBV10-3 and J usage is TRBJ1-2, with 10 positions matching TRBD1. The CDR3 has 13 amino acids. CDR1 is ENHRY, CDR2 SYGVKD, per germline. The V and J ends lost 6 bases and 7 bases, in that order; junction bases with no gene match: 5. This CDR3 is CAIRGQGLGGYTF. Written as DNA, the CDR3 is TGTGCCATCAGGGGACAGGGGCTGGGTGGCTACACCTTC.

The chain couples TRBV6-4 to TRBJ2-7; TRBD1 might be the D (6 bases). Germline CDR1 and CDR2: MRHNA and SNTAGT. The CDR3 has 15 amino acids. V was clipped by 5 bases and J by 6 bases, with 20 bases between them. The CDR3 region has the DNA TGTGCCAGCAGTCCCTCTTTTACATGGGGGCGCGAGCAGTACTTC. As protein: CASSPSFTWGREQYF.

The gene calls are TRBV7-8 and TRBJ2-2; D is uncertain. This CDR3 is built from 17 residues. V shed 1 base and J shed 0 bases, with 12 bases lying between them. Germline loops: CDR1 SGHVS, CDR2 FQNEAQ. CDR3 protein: CASSLEYAVANTGELFF. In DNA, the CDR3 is TGTGCCAGCAGCTTAGAATACGCGGTGGCGAACACCGGGGAGCTGTTTTTT.

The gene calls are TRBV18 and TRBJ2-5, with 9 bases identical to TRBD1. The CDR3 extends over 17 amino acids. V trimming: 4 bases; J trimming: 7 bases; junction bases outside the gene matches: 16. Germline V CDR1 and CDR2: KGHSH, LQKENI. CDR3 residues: CASSRPFGTGGLTTQYF. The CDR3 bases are TGTGCCAGCTCACGGCCCTTCGGAACAGGGGGCTTGACGACCCAGTACTTC. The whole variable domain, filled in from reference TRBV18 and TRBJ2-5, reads NAGVMQNPRHLVRRRGQEARLRCSPMKGHSHVYWYRQLPEEGLKFMVYLQKENIIDESGMPKERFSAEFPKEGPSILRIQQVVRGDSAAYFCASSRPFGTGGLTTQYFGPGTRLLVL.

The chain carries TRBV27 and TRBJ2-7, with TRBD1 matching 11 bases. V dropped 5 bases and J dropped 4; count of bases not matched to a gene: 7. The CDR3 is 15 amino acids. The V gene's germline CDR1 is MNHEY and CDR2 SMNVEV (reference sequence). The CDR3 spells CASSLRTGGLYEQYF. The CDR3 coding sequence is TGTGCCAGCAGTCTAAGGACAGGGGGCTTATACGAGCAGTACTTC.

Here the CDR3 DNA reads TGTGCCAGCAGCAAAGGACTAGCGGGAAACTACGAGCAGTACTTC. Translating gives CASSKGLAGNYEQYF. This chain links TRBV21-1 with TRBJ2-7; TRBD2 is the table's D call, not checked against the DNA. TRBV21-1 is annotated as a pseudogene. The CDR3 runs to 15 residues.

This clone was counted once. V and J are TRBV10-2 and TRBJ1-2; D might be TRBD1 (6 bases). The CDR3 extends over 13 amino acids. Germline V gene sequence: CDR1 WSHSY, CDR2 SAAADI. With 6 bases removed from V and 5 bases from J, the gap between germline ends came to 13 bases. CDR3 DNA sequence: TGCGCCAGCAGCCGGGACAAAAATTATGGCTACACCTTC. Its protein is CASSRDKNYGYTF.

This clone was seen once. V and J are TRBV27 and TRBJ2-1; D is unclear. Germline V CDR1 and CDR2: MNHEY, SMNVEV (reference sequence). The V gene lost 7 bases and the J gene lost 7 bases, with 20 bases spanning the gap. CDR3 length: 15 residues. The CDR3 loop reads CASTVRSILGNEQFF. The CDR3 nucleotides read TGTGCCAGCACCGTACGGAGCATCCTAGGTAATGAGCAGTTCTTC.

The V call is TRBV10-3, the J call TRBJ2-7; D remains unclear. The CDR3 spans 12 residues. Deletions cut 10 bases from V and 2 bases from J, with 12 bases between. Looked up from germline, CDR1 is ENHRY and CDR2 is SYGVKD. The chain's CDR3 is CATGRSTYEQYF. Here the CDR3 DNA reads TGTGCCACTGGTCGAAGCACCTACGAGCAGTACTTC.

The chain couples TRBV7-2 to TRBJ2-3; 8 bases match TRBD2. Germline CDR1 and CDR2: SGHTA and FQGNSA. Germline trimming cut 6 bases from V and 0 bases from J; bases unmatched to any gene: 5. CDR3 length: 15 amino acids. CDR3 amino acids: CASRTLAASTDTQYF. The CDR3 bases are TGTGCCAGCAGGACACTAGCGGCTAGCACAGATACGCAGTATTTT. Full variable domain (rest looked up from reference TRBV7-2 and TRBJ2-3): GAGVSQSPSNKVTEKGKDVELRCDPISGHTALYWYRQSLGQGLEFLIYFQGNSAPDKSGLPSDRFSAERTGGSVSTLTIQRTQQEDSAVYLCASRTLAASTDTQYFGPGTRLTVL.